This entry lists 21 T cell receptor beta chains sequenced from one sample in a study of CD8+ T cells in alopecia areata. RNA, once extracted, was reverse transcribed into cDNA for use as the sequencing template. The method was immunoSEQ multiplex PCR; TCRdb's version includes in-frame clones alone and lacks a portion of them. The table shows fewer than 110,000 clones, with 86% occurring only once. Treatment described: oral pan-JAK inhibitor, 5-10 mg twice daily. Source: CD8+ T cells sorted from blood, taken between weeks 30 and 35, from a patient treated with tofacitinib. The source is a human donor with alopecia areata.

The chain combines TRBV2 with TRBJ1-2; weak D call: TRBD1 (5 bases). The CDR3 sequence is 11 residues long. Germline V gives CDR1 SNHLY, CDR2 FYNNEI. The chain's CDR3 is CVRGGHYGYTF. The CDR3 bases are TGTGTCCGCGGGGGTCACTATGGCTACACCTTC. The full variable domain, rest sourced from reference TRBV2 and TRBJ1-2, is EPEVTQTPSHQVTQMGQEVILRCVPISNHLYFYWYRQILGQKVEFLVSFYNNEISEKSEIFDDQFSVERPDGSNFTLKIRSTKLEDSAMYFCVRGGHYGYTFGSGTRLTVV.

The rearrangement links TRBV7-2 to TRBJ1-1, with D possibly matching TRBD1 (6 bases). Germline V gives CDR1 SGHTA, CDR2 FQGNSA. CDR3 length equals 14 residues. Trimming removed 1 base at V and 1 base at J, with 7 bases between. DNA for the CDR3: TGTGCCAGCAGCTTAGGAGGGGGGAACACTGAAGCTTTCTTT. This codes for CASSLGGGNTEAFF.

The CDR3, as DNA: TGTGCCAGAGTTTGGGGGGAACGGGTAAATGAGCAGTTCTTC. It is translated as CARVWGERVNEQFF. The chain recombines TRBV2 with TRBJ2-1, with a weak D call TRBD2 (6 bases). The germline V gene has CDR1 SNHLY and CDR2 FYNNEI. The V and J ends lost 9 bases and 7 bases respectively, with 19 bases between them. This CDR3 has 14 amino acids.

The chain employs TRBV5-4 and TRBJ2-1; possible D gene TRBD1, 6 bases. V lost 4 bases and J 0 bases, leaving 17 bases between the germline ends. CDR3 length equals 17 residues. CDR1 is SGHNT, CDR2 YYREEE, per germline (reference sequence). In DNA, the CDR3 is TGTGCCAGCAGCGAATTTTCCGGGACACTCTCCTACAATGAGCAGTTCTTC. This codes for CASSEFSGTLSYNEQFF.

The V call is TRBV5-6, the J call TRBJ1-4; no reliable D call. This CDR3 contains 11 residues. The ends were cut back, 4 bases at V and 6 bases at J, with 4 bases in the middle. CDR1 and CDR2 (germline): SGHDT, YYEEEE. In nucleotides, the CDR3 is TGTGCCAGCAGCCGCGATGAAAAACTGTTTTTT. This encodes CASSRDEKLFF. Full variable domain (rest looked up from reference TRBV5-6 and TRBJ1-4): DAGVTQSPTHLIKTRGQQVTLRCSPKSGHDTVSWYQQALGQGPQFIFQYYEEEERQRGNFPDRFSGHQFPNYSSELNVNALLLGDSALYLCASSRDEKLFFGSGTQLSVL.

The chain is built from TRBV25-1 and TRBJ1-1; 9 bases agree with TRBD1. The CDR3 spans 14 residues. Germline assignment: CDR1 MGHDK and CDR2 SYGVNS. J gave up 5 bases and V 8 bases, and 9 bases lay outside the gene matches. The CDR3 DNA is TGTGCCAGCTCACAGACAGGGGGAGGTACTGAAGCTTTCTTT. It encodes CASSQTGGGTEAFF.

This clone has a handful of counts. V is TRBV6-6 and J is TRBJ1-1, with unresolved D. The CDR3 totals 13 residues. CDR1 and CDR2 from the germline V gene are MNHNY and SVGAGI (reference sequence). Trimming cost V 0 bases and J 4 bases, with 6 bases left between them. The CDR3 nucleotides are TGTGCCAGCAGTTACTCGGGCCGCACTGAAGCTTTCTTT. This encodes CASSYSGRTEAFF.

This clone was observed a handful of times. Within the sample, other DNA sequences also encode this same CDR3. The chain links TRBV6-1 to TRBJ2-3; 8 bases are a match to TRBD2. V shed 6 bases, J shed 1 base, and the junction held 6 bases outside the gene matches. CDR3 length: 15 amino acids. Germline V lookup: CDR1 MNHNS, CDR2 SASEGT. In DNA, the CDR3 is TGTGCCAGCAGATCCGGACTAGCTGGCACAGATACGCAGTATTTT. Translating gives CASRSGLAGTDTQYF.

The rearrangement uses TRBV5-1 and TRBJ2-5, with 7 bases identical to TRBD1. This CDR3 contains 15 residues. The V and J ends lost 0 bases and 3 bases, in that order; junction bases with no gene match: 5. Germline V gene data show CDR1 as SGHRS and CDR2 as YFSETQ. The CDR3 loop is CASSLAGQAKETQYF. CDR3 DNA: TGCGCCAGCAGCTTGGCCGGACAGGCCAAAGAGACCCAGTACTTC. Complete variable domain (other parts from reference TRBV5-1 and TRBJ2-5): KAGVTQTPRYLIKTRGQQVTLSCSPISGHRSVSWYQQTPGQGLQFLFEYFSETQRNKGNFPGRFSGRQFSNSRSEMNVSTLELGDSALYLCASSLAGQAKETQYFGPGTRLLVL.

This sequence joins TRBV14 and TRBJ2-7; TRBD1 matches at 7 bases. V was pared by 4 bases and J by 7 bases, with 7 bases of the junction left unmatched. Germline CDR1 SGHDN, CDR2 FVKESK. The CDR3 totals 13 residues. CDR3 in DNA: TGTGCCAGCAGCCCCAACAGGGGTTGGGAGCAGTACTTC. Translated, it gives CASSPNRGWEQYF.

This clone came up once. J is TRBJ2-7 and V is TRBV11-2; TRBD2 might be the D (6 bases). This CDR3 region has 15 residues. V gave up 0 bases and J gave up 1 base, with 10 bases separating them. Looked up from germline, CDR1 is SGHAT and CDR2 is FQNNGV. CDR3 bases: TGTGCCAGCAGCTTAGAGGGTAGCGGTTCCTACGAGCAGTACTTC. Translation: CASSLEGSGSYEQYF.

This rearrangement joins TRBV4-1 to TRBJ2-1; either TRBD1 or TRBD2 may supply D (5 bases each). Germline lookup yields CDR1 MGHRA and CDR2 YSYEKL. Trimming shortened V by 7 bases and J by 10 bases, and 23 bases separated the two germline ends. The CDR3 contains 15 residues. CDR3 loop: CASNPGPLMSWEQFF. Written as DNA, the CDR3 is TGCGCCAGCAACCCGGGACCCTTAATGTCTTGGGAGCAGTTCTTC.

This sequence joins TRBV7-9 and TRBJ2-1; 7 positions match TRBD1. CDR3 length equals 16 residues. Trimming cost V 5 bases and J 4 bases; bases outside gene matches: 11. Per the germline V gene, CDR1 is SEHNR and CDR2 is FQNEAQ (reference sequence). The CDR3 reads CASSQEQGPVYNEQFF. CDR3 nucleotide sequence: TGTGCCAGCAGCCAAGAACAGGGGCCCGTATACAATGAGCAGTTCTTC.

The J gene is TRBJ1-2, the V gene TRBV5-4; D uncertain. The germline V gene has CDR1 SGHNT and CDR2 YYREEE (reference sequence). V shed 2 bases and J shed 2 bases, with 4 bases lying between them. This CDR3 is built from 12 residues. CDR3 residues: CASSLDNYGYTF. DNA of the CDR3: TGTGCCAGCAGCTTAGACAACTATGGCTACACCTTC.

As DNA, the CDR3 is TGCGCCAGCAGCCAAGATAGCGGGTTGACCACAGATACGCAGTATTTT. It is translated as CASSQDSGLTTDTQYF. The chain is built from TRBV4-1 and TRBJ2-3, with TRBD2 matching over 7 bases. V lost 0 bases to trimming and J lost 2 bases; unmatched junction nucleotides: 5. The CDR3 runs 16 residues. Germline CDR1 and CDR2: MGHRA and YSYEKL.

The CDR3 sequence: CASSLGLGYGYTF. CDR3 DNA sequence: TGCGCCAGCAGCTTGGGACTGGGCTATGGCTACACCTTC. This chain links TRBV5-1 with TRBJ1-2; no firm D call. This CDR3 region has 13 residues. With 0 bases removed from V and 4 bases from J, the gap between germline ends came to 7 bases. Germline CDR1 is SGHRS and CDR2 is YFSETQ.

A note on this clone: Within the sample, other DNA sequences also encode this same CDR3. The rearrangement links TRBV25-1 to TRBJ2-1, with D possibly being TRBD2 (6 bases). Trimming shortened V by 5 bases and J by 1 base, and 15 bases separated the two germline ends. There are 16 residues in the CDR3. The germline V gene encodes CDR1 MGHDK and CDR2 SYGVNS. CDR3 amino acids: CASSTTSVISYNEQFF. CDR3 sequence (DNA): TGTGCCAGCAGTACGACTAGTGTGATTTCCTACAATGAGCAGTTCTTC.

The chain uses TRBV9 and TRBJ2-3; TRBD1 matches 7 bases. CDR3 length equals 13 residues. V shed 1 base and J 6 bases; nucleotides not matched to a gene: 2. Looked up from germline, CDR1 is SGDLS and CDR2 is YYNGEE. CDR3 residues: CASSVTDRDTQYF. CDR3 in DNA: TGTGCCAGCAGCGTAACGGACAGGGATACGCAGTATTTT.

CDR3: CASSQRTGPSYEQYF. Here the CDR3 DNA reads TGCGCCAGCAGCCAAAGGACAGGACCTTCCTACGAGCAGTACTTC. This sequence joins TRBV4-1 and TRBJ2-7; 7 positions agree with TRBD1. After removal of 2 bases from V and 1 base from J, the junction contained 5 bases not matched to a gene. This CDR3 is 15 amino acids long. The V gene's germline CDR1 is MGHRA and CDR2 YSYEKL.

This clone was recorded a few times. The chain recombines TRBV29-1 with TRBJ2-7; 8 bases match TRBD1. With 5 bases clipped from V and 1 base from J, the junction kept 1 base outside the gene matches. The CDR3 length is 12 residues. CDR1 and CDR2 (germline): SQVTM, ANQGSEA. CDR3 bases: TGCAGCGTTAGGACAGGGTCCTACGAGCAGTACTTC. Translation gives CSVRTGSYEQYF.

This clone was observed a handful of times. This chain joins TRBV5-1 and TRBJ2-7; perhaps TRBD2 as D (5 bases). CDR1 is SGHRS and CDR2 is YFSETQ in the germline V gene. The V end lost 3 bases, the J end lost 5 bases, and 9 bases lay between the germline ends. The CDR3 is 12 residues long. In DNA, the CDR3 is TGCGCCAGCAGCTCCTTCGGGGACGAGCAGTACTTC. Protein product: CASSSFGDEQYF.